One sample yielded the 32 T cell receptor beta chains listed below, sequenced in a study of cytomegalovirus exposure and HLA in healthy donors. PCR primers comprised 60 Vbeta and 13 Jbeta primers. TCRdb's table, derived via immunoSEQ multiplex PCR, lists solely in-frame clones and lacks some. The data contain about 190,000 clones, over 70% of them singletons. The specimen sequenced was PBMCs. These receptors were taken from a woman aged 18-29 years in good health and CMV-seropositive.

The V call is TRBV19, the J call TRBJ2-7; TRBD1 is a possible D gene (5 bases). Germline V gene data show CDR1 as LNHDA and CDR2 as SQIVND (reference sequence). V lost 1 base and J lost 3, with 13 bases in between. This CDR3 contains 15 residues. CDR3 nucleotides: TGTGCCAGTAGTATAGGTTCAGGGAAAAGCTACGAGCAGTACTTC. The encoded protein is CASSIGSGKSYEQYF.

The chain couples TRBV5-1 to TRBJ1-1; 8 bases map to TRBD1. The ends lost 4 bases at V and 0 bases at J; junction bases unmatched: 11. The CDR3 consists of 17 residues. The germline V gene encodes CDR1 SGHRS and CDR2 YFSETQ. DNA for the CDR3: TGCGCCAGCAGCCCCCGGACAGGGCAAGGAATGAACACTGAAGCTTTCTTT. Its protein product is CASSPRTGQGMNTEAFF.

This clone was observed a few times. The chain uses TRBV5-1 and TRBJ2-2; 9 positions match TRBD1. This CDR3 contains 14 residues. Per germline, CDR1 SGHRS and CDR2 YFSETQ. V gave up 4 bases and J gave up 4 bases; unmatched junction bases: 2. DNA of the CDR3: TGCGCCAGCAGCGGGGGACAGGGCACCGGGGAGCTGTTTTTT. Encoded protein: CASSGGQGTGELFF. Full variable domain (outside the CDR3, taken from reference TRBV5-1 and TRBJ2-2): KAGVTQTPRYLIKTRGQQVTLSCSPISGHRSVSWYQQTPGQGLQFLFEYFSETQRNKGNFPGRFSGRQFSNSRSEMNVSTLELGDSALYLCASSGGQGTGELFFGEGSRLTVL.

The J gene is TRBJ2-7, the V gene TRBV23-1; D is possibly TRBD2 (6 bases). TRBV23-1 is reported as an ORF; its role is uncertain. This CDR3 spans 15 amino acids. The V end lost 3 bases, the J end lost 4 bases, and 16 bases lay between the germline ends. The CDR3 coding sequence is TGCGCCAGCAGTCAGCGGGACGGACCCGTATACGAGCAGTACGTC. It codes for CASSQRDGPVYEQYV.

V usage is TRBV4-2 and J usage is TRBJ1-5, with a possible D match to TRBD1 (5 bases). The V and J ends lost 0 bases and 6 bases respectively, with 18 bases between them. Germline CDR1 LGHNA, CDR2 YNFKEQ. CDR3 length: 17 residues. CDR3 in DNA: TGTGCCAGCAGCCAAGATGGTGGAGGTACCGGGGGTCAGCCCCAGCATTTT. As protein: CASSQDGGGTGGQPQHF.

This chain uses TRBV28 with TRBJ1-5; maybe TRBD1 (6 bases). Looked up from germline, CDR1 is MDHEN and CDR2 is SYDVKM. The CDR3 has 14 residues. Trimming took off 10 bases at V and 6 bases at J, with 19 bases between the two ends. Here the CDR3 reads CANPGCRGCQPQHF. CDR3 DNA sequence: TGTGCCAACCCAGGGTGCAGGGGCTGTCAGCCCCAGCATTTT.

This clone was recorded once. V gene TRBV7-9 combines with J gene TRBJ1-2; D might be TRBD1 (6 bases). V gave up 5 bases and J gave up 2 bases, with 18 bases separating them. CDR1 is SEHNR and CDR2 is FQNEAQ in the germline V gene (reference sequence). The CDR3 spans 16 residues. As DNA, the CDR3 is TGTGCCAGCAGCGTTAGAGGACAGTCAGGGAACTATGGCTACACCTTC. Translated, it gives CASSVRGQSGNYGYTF.

The CDR3 coding sequence is TGTGCCAGCAGCCAAGTGGGCTGGCAGCCCCAGCATTTT. Protein: CASSQVGWQPQHF. The chain carries TRBV2 and TRBJ1-5; no clear D. The CDR3 covers 13 residues. The germline gives CDR1 SNHLY, CDR2 FYNNEI. V lost 6 bases, J lost 7 bases, and 13 bases lay in between.

The rearrangement links TRBV2 to TRBJ2-1; 9 bases are shared with TRBD2. The germline gives CDR1 SNHLY, CDR2 FYNNEI. There are 15 residues in the CDR3. V gave up 4 bases and J gave up 4 bases; unmatched junction bases: 5. CDR3 in DNA: TGTGCCAGCAGTGGTGGGCTAGCGGGGTACAATGAGCAGTTCTTC. This gives the protein CASSGGLAGYNEQFF.

The genes are TRBV7-2 and TRBJ2-5, with D possibly matching TRBD2 (5 bases). This CDR3 region has 15 residues. Germline V gives CDR1 SGHTA, CDR2 FQGNSA. With 0 bases removed from V and 1 base from J, the gap between germline ends came to 9 bases. Here the CDR3 DNA reads TGTGCCAGCAGCTTAGCGCTCGGACTCCAAGAGACCCAGTACTTC. Its translation is CASSLALGLQETQYF. The complete variable domain, with remaining parts taken from reference TRBV7-2 and TRBJ2-5, reads GAGVSQSPSNKVTEKGKDVELRCDPISGHTALYWYRQSLGQGLEFLIYFQGNSAPDKSGLPSDRFSAERTGGSVSTLTIQRTQQEDSAVYLCASSLALGLQETQYFGPGTRLLVL.

This CDR3 is CASSLRVLETQYF. The DNA for the CDR3 is TGTGCCAGCAGCCTCAGGGTACTCGAGACCCAGTACTTC. The chain has TRBV5-6 and TRBJ2-5; maybe TRBD1 (5 bases). The CDR3 covers 13 residues. Germline V gene sequence: CDR1 SGHDT, CDR2 YYEEEE. With 4 bases removed from V and 5 bases from J, the gap between germline ends came to 12 bases.

The chain is built from TRBV27 and TRBJ2-3, with a weak D call TRBD2 (5 bases). CDR3 size: 17 residues. Germline V gene sequence: CDR1 MNHEY, CDR2 SMNVEV (reference sequence). The germline V and J ends were trimmed by 5 bases and 10 bases, with 28 bases remaining between them. The CDR3 sequence is CASSATMTTTLREAQYF. The CDR3 nucleotides are TGTGCCAGCAGTGCGACTATGACTACGACCTTAAGGGAAGCGCAGTATTTT.

In DNA, the CDR3 is TGTGCCAGCAGCTTGGGGGGGGGAACACAGCCCCAGCATTTT. As protein: CASSLGGGTQPQHF. The J gene is TRBJ1-5, the V gene TRBV7-9; TRBD1 might be the D (5 bases). Germline CDR1 reads SEHNR; CDR2 reads FQNEAQ (reference sequence). This CDR3 has 14 amino acids. Trimming pared 3 bases from V and 7 bases from J, leaving 13 bases between. Full variable domain (outside the CDR3, taken from reference TRBV7-9 and TRBJ1-5): DTGVSQNPRHKITKRGQNVTFRCDPISEHNRLYWYRQTLGQGPEFLTYFQNEAQLEKSRLLSDRFSAERPKGSFSTLEIQRTEQGDSAMYLCASSLGGGTQPQHFGDGTRLSIL.

The chain combines TRBV11-2 with TRBJ1-6; 7 bases agree with TRBD1. The CDR3 covers 14 residues. Trimming cost V 5 bases and J 5 bases; bases outside gene matches: 3. CDR1 and CDR2 from the germline V gene are SGHAT and FQNNGV. Written as DNA, the CDR3 is TGTGCCAGCAGCAACAGGGGCGATAATTCACCCCTCCACTTT. Its translation: CASSNRGDNSPLHF. The full variable domain, completed using reference TRBV11-2 and TRBJ1-6, is EAGVAQSPRYKIIEKRQSVAFWCNPISGHATLYWYQQILGQGPKLLIQFQNNGVVDDSQLPKDRFSAERLKGVDSTLKIQPAKLEDSAVYLCASSNRGDNSPLHFGNGTRLTVT.

The V gene is TRBV28, the J gene TRBJ2-6; D is unclear. The CDR3 is 14 residues long. Trimming took off 6 bases at V and 0 bases at J, with 6 bases between the two ends. Germline V gene sequence: CDR1 MDHEN, CDR2 SYDVKM. DNA for the CDR3: TGTGCCAGCAGGATGAGCTCTGGGGCCAACGTCCTGACTTTC. This codes for CASRMSSGANVLTF.

This clone was detected a few times. This sequence joins TRBV6-1 and TRBJ1-4; 7 nucleotides agree with TRBD1. In germline, CDR1 is MNHNS, CDR2 SASEGT. This CDR3 is 16 amino acids long. V lost 2 bases and J lost 5; bases outside the gene matches: 8. DNA for the CDR3: TGTGCCAGCAGTGAAAGAAAGGGACAGAAAAATGAAAAACTGTTTTTT. It specifies CASSERKGQKNEKLFF.

The chain is built from TRBV27 and TRBJ1-5; D unresolved. This CDR3 has 16 amino acids. Germline lookup yields CDR1 MNHEY and CDR2 SMNVEV (reference sequence). The ends were cut back, 5 bases at V and 2 bases at J, with 16 bases in the middle. CDR3 protein: CASSQREGVGNQPQHF. The CDR3, as DNA: TGTGCCAGCAGTCAACGTGAGGGTGTAGGCAATCAGCCCCAGCATTTT.

The V gene is TRBV5-1, the J gene TRBJ2-7, with TRBD1 matching over 9 bases. The CDR3 runs 14 residues. With V trimmed by 4 bases and J by 4 bases, 6 bases remained unmatched. Germline V gives CDR1 SGHRS, CDR2 YFSETQ. CDR3 protein: CASSAGTGSYEQYF. The CDR3 DNA is TGCGCCAGCAGCGCAGGGACAGGGTCGTACGAGCAGTACTTC.

V usage is TRBV7-2 and J usage is TRBJ2-1; TRBD2 is a possible D gene (6 bases). Per the germline V gene, CDR1 is SGHTA and CDR2 is FQGNSA. The V and J ends lost 2 bases and 8 bases respectively, with 25 bases between them. There are 18 residues in the CDR3. The CDR3 DNA reads TGTGCCAGCAGCTTAATAGCGCAAAGGGGCGGGAAGGGGCATGAGCAGTTCTTC. Amino acids: CASSLIAQRGGKGHEQFF.

The rearrangement joins TRBV30 to TRBJ1-1; no clear D gene. This CDR3 region has 13 residues. Deletions cut 2 bases from V and 5 bases from J, with 12 bases between. The germline gives CDR1 GTSNPN, CDR2 SVGIG (reference sequence). In DNA, the CDR3 is TGTGCCTGGAGTCTTTTGGGGAGAACTGAAGCTTTCTTT. Translation gives CAWSLLGRTEAFF.

V usage is TRBV2 and J usage is TRBJ1-6; D unresolved. This CDR3 region has 13 residues. V shed 7 bases and J shed 7 bases, with 11 bases lying between them. The germline gives CDR1 SNHLY, CDR2 FYNNEI. This CDR3 reads CASNTLANSPLHF. The CDR3 DNA sequence: TGTGCCAGCAATACCCTGGCCAATTCACCCCTCCACTTT.

This chain links TRBV9 with TRBJ1-1; possibly TRBD1 for D (6 bases). Germline V lookup: CDR1 SGDLS, CDR2 YYNGEE. Trimming took off 2 bases at V and 2 bases at J, with 22 bases between the two ends. This CDR3 spans 18 amino acids. CDR3 amino acids: CASSVEGGGRSGNTEAFF. The CDR3 DNA sequence: TGTGCCAGCAGCGTTGAAGGGGGGGGTAGGTCTGGAAACACTGAAGCTTTCTTT.

The genes are TRBV7-9 and TRBJ1-5, with no clear D. Germline lookup yields CDR1 SEHNR and CDR2 FQNEAQ (reference sequence). The CDR3 is 15 amino acids. Trimming took 8 bases from V and 0 from J, leaving 14 bases between them. The CDR3 bases are TGTGCCAGCTCCCCTAACACAGTTAGCAATCAGCCCCAGCATTTT. Its protein is CASSPNTVSNQPQHF.

The genes are TRBV18 and TRBJ1-2; TRBD1 matches 8 bases. V lost 6 bases, J lost 8 bases, and 20 bases stayed unmatched. The CDR3 spans 17 residues. In germline, CDR1 is KGHSH, CDR2 LQKENI. The CDR3 protein is CASSGITPGTGRGGYTF. The CDR3 DNA reads TGTGCCAGCTCTGGCATTACCCCCGGGACAGGCCGCGGGGGCTACACCTTC.

The genes are TRBV19 and TRBJ2-5; TRBD2 agrees at 7 bases. The closer fit of TRBJ2-7 to the DNA end suggests the J call may be wrong. CDR3 length: 13 residues. Germline CDR1 and CDR2: LNHDA and SQIVND (reference sequence). The CDR3, as DNA: TGTGCCAGTAGTACATCAGGGAGGGACGAGCAGTACTTC. Protein product: CASSTSGRDEQYF.

V usage is TRBV6-1 and J usage is TRBJ2-7; a possible D gene is TRBD1 (6 bases). CDR1 and CDR2 (germline): MNHNS, SASEGT. There are 15 residues in the CDR3. V lost 0 bases and J lost 2, with 11 bases in between. CDR3 residues: CASSEAPGTPYEQYF. In DNA form, the CDR3 reads TGTGCCAGCAGTGAAGCGCCAGGGACACCCTACGAGCAGTACTTC.

The V gene is TRBV2, the J gene TRBJ2-1; the D gene is possibly TRBD1 (6 bases). Germline CDR1 is SNHLY and CDR2 is FYNNEI. This CDR3 has 16 amino acids. Between the trimmed V and J ends, which lost 0 bases and 3 bases, there was a span of 12 bases. The CDR3 region has the DNA TGTGCCAGCAGTGAAGCTCCCCGAGGGGGCTACAATGAGCAGTTCTTC. It translates to CASSEAPRGGYNEQFF.

The chain joins TRBV15 to TRBJ2-1, with a possible D match to TRBD2 (7 bases). Germline-derived CDR1 and CDR2 are LNHNV and YYDKDF (reference sequence). Trimming removed 3 bases from V and 0 bases from J, with 21 bases in between. The CDR3 is made up of 19 amino acids. CDR3 coding DNA: TGTGCCACCAGCAGGGGGCTTGCGGGGGCTACGAGCTCCTACAATGAGCAGTTCTTC. Its translation: CATSRGLAGATSSYNEQFF.

This clone was seen a single time. The sample holds other DNA sequences that translate to the same CDR3. The chain has TRBV7-3 and TRBJ2-1; 11 bases line up with TRBD2. Germline V gives CDR1 SGHTA, CDR2 FQGTGA. This CDR3 region has 15 residues. V was clipped by 5 bases and J by 3 bases; unmatched bases: 3. As DNA, the CDR3 is TGTGCCAGCAGCCCCCTAGCGGGGGGCTACAATGAGCAGTTCTTC. It specifies CASSPLAGGYNEQFF.

The chain carries TRBV18 and TRBJ2-3; weak D call: TRBD1 (6 bases). V gave up 3 bases and J gave up 4 bases, with 11 bases separating them. The CDR3 is made up of 14 amino acids. The germline CDR1 and CDR2 sequences are KGHSH and LQKENI. DNA of the CDR3: TGTGCCAGCTCACCCGGGACATCTCCAGATACGCAGTATTTT. This gives the protein CASSPGTSPDTQYF.

The genes are TRBV7-9 and TRBJ2-5, with D possibly matching TRBD2 (5 bases). Germline lookup yields CDR1 SEHNR and CDR2 FQNEAQ (reference sequence). The CDR3 loop spans 13 amino acids. V lost 4 bases to trimming and J lost 9 bases, with 15 bases between them. The CDR3 bases are TGTGCCAGCAGCTACTCAGTGAAGGAGGCCCAGTACTTC. Protein sequence: CASSYSVKEAQYF.

Here the CDR3 reads CASSKAPRNLYEQYV. CDR3 nucleotide sequence: TGTGCCAGCAGCAAAGCGCCCAGGAACCTCTACGAGCAGTACGTC. The gene calls are TRBV21-1 and TRBJ2-7; the table assigns TRBD1, which was not confirmed against the DNA. TRBV21-1 has pseudogene status. The CDR3 runs to 15 residues.